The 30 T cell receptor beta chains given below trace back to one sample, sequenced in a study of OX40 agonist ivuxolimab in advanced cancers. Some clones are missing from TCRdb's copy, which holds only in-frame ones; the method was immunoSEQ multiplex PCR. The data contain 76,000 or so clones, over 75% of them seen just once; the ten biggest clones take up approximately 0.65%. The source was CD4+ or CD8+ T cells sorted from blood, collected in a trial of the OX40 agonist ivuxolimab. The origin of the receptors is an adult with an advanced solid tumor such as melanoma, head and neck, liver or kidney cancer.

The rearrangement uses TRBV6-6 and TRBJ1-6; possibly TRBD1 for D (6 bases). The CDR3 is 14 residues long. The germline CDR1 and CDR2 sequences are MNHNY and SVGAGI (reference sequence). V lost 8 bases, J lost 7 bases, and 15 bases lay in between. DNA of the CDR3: TGTGCCAGCGACGCGGGGGACAAGAATTCACCCCTCCACTTT. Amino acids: CASDAGDKNSPLHF.

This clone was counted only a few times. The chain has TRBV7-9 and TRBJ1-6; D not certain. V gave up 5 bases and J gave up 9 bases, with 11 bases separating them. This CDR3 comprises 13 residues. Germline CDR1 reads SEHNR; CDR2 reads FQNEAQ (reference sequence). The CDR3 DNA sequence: TGTGCCAGCAGCCCTGACCGAAGTTCACCCCTCCACTTT. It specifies CASSPDRSSPLHF.

The CDR3 is CASSPFLGTEVFF. The CDR3 bases are TGCGCCAGCAGCCCCTTCTTAGGGACAGAAGTGTTTTTT. This chain uses TRBV4-3 with TRBJ1-4, with 7 bases fitting TRBD1. In germline, CDR1 is LGHNA, CDR2 YSLEER. CDR3 length equals 13 residues. V trimming: 4 bases; J trimming: 15 bases; junction bases outside the gene matches: 11.

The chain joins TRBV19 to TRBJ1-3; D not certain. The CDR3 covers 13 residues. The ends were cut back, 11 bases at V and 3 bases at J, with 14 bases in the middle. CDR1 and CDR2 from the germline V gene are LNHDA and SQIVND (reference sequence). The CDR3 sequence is CAASPENGNTIYF. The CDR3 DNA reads TGTGCCGCATCCCCCGAGAATGGAAACACCATATATTTT.

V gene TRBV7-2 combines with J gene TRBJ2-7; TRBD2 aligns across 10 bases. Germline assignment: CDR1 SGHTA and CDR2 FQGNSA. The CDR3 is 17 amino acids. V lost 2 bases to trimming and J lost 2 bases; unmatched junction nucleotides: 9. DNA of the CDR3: TGTGCCAGCAGCTTAAATAGTGCTAGCGGGGGTACCTACGAGCAGTACTTC. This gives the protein CASSLNSASGGTYEQYF.

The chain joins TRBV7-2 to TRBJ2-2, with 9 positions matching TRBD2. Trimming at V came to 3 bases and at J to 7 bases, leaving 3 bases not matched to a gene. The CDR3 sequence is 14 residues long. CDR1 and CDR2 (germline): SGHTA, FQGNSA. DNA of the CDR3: TGTGCCAGCAGCTTCGCTAGCGGGGACGGGGAGCTGTTTTTT. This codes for CASSFASGDGELFF.

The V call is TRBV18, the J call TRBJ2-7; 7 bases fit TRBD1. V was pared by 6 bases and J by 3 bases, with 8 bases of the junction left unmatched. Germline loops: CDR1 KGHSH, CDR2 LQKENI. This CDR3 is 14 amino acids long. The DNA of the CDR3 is TGTGCCAGCTCTCGGGACAGCCTAGGCTACGAGCAGTACTTC. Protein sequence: CASSRDSLGYEQYF.

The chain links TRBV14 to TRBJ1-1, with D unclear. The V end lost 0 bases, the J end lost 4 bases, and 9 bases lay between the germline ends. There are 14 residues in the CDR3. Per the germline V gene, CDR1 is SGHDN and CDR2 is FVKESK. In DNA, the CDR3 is TGTGCCAGCAGCCAAGATCTAGTGTTCACTGAAGCTTTCTTT. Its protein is CASSQDLVFTEAFF. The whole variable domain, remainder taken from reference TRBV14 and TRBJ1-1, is EAGVTQFPSHSVIEKGQTVTLRCDPISGHDNLYWYRRVMGKEIKFLLHFVKESKQDESGMPNNRFLAERTGGTYSTLKVQPAELEDSGVYFCASSQDLVFTEAFFGQGTRLTVV.

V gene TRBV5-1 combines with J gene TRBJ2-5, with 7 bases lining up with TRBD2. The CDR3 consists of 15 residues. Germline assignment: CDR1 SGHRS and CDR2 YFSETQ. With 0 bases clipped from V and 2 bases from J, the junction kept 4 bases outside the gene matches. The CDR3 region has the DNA TGCGCCAGCAGCTTGGAAGGGAGGGTACAAGAGACCCAGTACTTC. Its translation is CASSLEGRVQETQYF.

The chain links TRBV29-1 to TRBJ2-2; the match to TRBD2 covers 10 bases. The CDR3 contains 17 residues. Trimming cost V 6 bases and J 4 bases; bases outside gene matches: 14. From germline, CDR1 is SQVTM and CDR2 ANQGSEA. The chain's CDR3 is CSVARNLAGVLTGELFF. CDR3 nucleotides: TGCAGCGTAGCCCGTAACCTAGCGGGGGTCCTCACCGGGGAGCTGTTTTTT.

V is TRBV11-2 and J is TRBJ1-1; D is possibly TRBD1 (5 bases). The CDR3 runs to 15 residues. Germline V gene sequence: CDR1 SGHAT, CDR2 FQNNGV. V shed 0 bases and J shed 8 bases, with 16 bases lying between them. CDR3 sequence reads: CASSLDFGGVSEAFF. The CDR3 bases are TGTGCCAGCAGCTTAGATTTTGGGGGGGTATCGGAAGCTTTCTTT.

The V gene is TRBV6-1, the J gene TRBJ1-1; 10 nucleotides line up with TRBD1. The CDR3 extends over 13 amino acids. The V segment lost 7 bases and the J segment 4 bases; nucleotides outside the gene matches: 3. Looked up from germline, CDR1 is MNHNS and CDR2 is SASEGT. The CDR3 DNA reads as TGTGCCAGCACATGGGACAGGGGCACTGAAGCTTTCTTT. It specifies CASTWDRGTEAFF.

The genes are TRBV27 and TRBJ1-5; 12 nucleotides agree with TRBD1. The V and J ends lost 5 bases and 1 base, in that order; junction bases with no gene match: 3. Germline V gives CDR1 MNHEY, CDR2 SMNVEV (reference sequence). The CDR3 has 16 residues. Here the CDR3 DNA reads TGTGCCAGCAGTCCCGGGACAGGGGGCAGCAATCAGCCCCAGCATTTT. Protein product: CASSPGTGGSNQPQHF.

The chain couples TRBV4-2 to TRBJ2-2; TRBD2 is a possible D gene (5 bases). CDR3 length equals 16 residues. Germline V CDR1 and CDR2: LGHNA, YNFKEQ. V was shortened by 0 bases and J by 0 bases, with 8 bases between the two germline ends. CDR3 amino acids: CASSQDTRANTGELFF. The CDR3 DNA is TGTGCCAGCAGCCAAGATACGCGGGCGAACACCGGGGAGCTGTTTTTT.

For the CDR3, the DNA is TGCGCCAGCAGCCCCACCCGGATACGCCAAGAGACCCAGTACTTC. Translating gives CASSPTRIRQETQYF. V is TRBV5-1 and J is TRBJ2-5, with D hard to call. The CDR3 runs to 15 residues. Trimming removed 4 bases from V and 1 base from J, with 14 bases in between. Germline assignment: CDR1 SGHRS and CDR2 YFSETQ.

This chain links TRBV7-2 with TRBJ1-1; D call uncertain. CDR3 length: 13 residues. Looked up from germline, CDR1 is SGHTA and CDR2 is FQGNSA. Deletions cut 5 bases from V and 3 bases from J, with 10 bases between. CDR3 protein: CASSPYTYTEAFF. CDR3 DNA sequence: TGTGCCAGCAGCCCCTACACCTACACTGAAGCTTTCTTT.

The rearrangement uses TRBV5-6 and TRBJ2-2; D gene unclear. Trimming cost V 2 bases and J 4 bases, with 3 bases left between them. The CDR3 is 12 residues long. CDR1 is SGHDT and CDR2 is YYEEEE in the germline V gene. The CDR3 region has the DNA TGTGCCAGCAGCTTCCTCACCGGGGAGCTGTTTTTT. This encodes CASSFLTGELFF.

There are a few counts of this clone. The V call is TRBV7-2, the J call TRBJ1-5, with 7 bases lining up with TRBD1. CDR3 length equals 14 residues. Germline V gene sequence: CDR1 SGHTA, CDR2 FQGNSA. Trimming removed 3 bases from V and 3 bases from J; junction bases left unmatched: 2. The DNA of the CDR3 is TGTGCCAGCAGCTTGGGACAGCCCAATCAGCCCCAGCATTTT. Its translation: CASSLGQPNQPQHF.

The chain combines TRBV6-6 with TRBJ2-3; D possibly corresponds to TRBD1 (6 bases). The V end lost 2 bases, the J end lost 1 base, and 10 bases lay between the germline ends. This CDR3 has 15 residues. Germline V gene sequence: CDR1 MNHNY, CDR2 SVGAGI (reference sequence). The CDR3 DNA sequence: TGTGCCAGCAGTTACCAGGGGCAGCGCACAGATACGCAGTATTTT. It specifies CASSYQGQRTDTQYF.

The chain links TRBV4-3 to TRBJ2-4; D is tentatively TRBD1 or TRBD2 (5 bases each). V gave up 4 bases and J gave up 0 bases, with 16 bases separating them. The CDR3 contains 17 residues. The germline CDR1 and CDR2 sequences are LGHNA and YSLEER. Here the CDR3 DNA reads TGCGCCAGCAGCCGGGTTGCGACCGGGACAGCCAAAAACATTCAGTACTTC. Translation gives CASSRVATGTAKNIQYF.

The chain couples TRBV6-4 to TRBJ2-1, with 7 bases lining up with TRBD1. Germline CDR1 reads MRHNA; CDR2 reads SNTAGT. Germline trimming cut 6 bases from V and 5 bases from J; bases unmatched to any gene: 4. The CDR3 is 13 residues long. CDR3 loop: CASRPGQDNEQFF. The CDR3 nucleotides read TGTGCCAGCAGACCCGGACAGGACAATGAGCAGTTCTTC.

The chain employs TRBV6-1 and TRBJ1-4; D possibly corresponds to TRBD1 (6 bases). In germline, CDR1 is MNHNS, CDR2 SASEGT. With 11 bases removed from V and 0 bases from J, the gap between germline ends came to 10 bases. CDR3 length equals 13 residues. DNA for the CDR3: TGTGCCGGGGGGGCCTCAACTAATGAAAAACTGTTTTTT. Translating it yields CAGGASTNEKLFF.

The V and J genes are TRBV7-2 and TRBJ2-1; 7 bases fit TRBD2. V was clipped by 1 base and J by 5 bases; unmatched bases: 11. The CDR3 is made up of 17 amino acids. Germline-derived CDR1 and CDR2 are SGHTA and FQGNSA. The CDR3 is CASSLVLAELLDNEQFF. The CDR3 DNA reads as TGTGCCAGCAGCTTAGTCCTAGCGGAACTACTCGACAATGAGCAGTTCTTC.

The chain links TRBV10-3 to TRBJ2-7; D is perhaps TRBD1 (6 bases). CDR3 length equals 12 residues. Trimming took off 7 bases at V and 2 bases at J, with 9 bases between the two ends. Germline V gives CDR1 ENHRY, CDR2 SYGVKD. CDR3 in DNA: TGTGCCATCAAGGGGGACCCCTACGAGCAGTACTTC. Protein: CAIKGDPYEQYF.

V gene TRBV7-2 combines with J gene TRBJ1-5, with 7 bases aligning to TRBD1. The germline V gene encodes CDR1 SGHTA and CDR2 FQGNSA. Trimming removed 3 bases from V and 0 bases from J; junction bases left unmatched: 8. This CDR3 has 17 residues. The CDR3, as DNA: TGTGCCAGCAGCTTCCGGGACAGCGAATATAGCAATCAGCCCCAGCATTTT. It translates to CASSFRDSEYSNQPQHF.

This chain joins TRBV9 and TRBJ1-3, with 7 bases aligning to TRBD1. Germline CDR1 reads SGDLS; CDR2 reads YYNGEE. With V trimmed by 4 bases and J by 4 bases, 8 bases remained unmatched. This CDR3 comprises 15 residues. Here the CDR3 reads CASSYTIQGGNTIYF. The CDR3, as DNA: TGTGCCAGCAGCTATACAATACAGGGGGGAAACACCATATATTTT.

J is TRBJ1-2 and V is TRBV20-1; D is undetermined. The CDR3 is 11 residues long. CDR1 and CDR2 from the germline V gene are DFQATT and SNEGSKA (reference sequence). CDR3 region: CSADRNYGYTF. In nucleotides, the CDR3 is TGCAGCGCAGACCGCAACTATGGCTACACCTTC.

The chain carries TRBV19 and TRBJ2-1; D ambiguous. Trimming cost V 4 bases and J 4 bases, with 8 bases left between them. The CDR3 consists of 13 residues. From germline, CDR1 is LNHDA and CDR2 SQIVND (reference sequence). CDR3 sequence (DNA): TGTGCCAGTAGTACCCAGGCTTACAATGAGCAGTTCTTC. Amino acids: CASSTQAYNEQFF.

CDR3 sequence (DNA): TGTGCCAGCTCACAGATGCAGGGGAGCGACACTGAAGCTTTCTTT. Its translation is CASSQMQGSDTEAFF. V is TRBV18 and J is TRBJ1-1, with D possibly TRBD1 on 6 matching bases. Trimming took 4 bases from V and 3 from J, leaving 15 bases between them. Germline V gene lookup returns CDR1 KGHSH and CDR2 LQKENI. The CDR3 extends over 15 amino acids.

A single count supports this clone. The CDR3 reads CASSMDRRGYTF. The CDR3 nucleotides read TGTGCCAGCAGCATGGACCGGAGGGGCTACACCTTC. J is TRBJ1-2 and V is TRBV7-9, with D unresolved. The CDR3 runs 12 residues. Germline V lookup: CDR1 SEHNR, CDR2 FQNEAQ (reference sequence). V shed 5 bases and J shed 8 bases, with 12 bases lying between them.